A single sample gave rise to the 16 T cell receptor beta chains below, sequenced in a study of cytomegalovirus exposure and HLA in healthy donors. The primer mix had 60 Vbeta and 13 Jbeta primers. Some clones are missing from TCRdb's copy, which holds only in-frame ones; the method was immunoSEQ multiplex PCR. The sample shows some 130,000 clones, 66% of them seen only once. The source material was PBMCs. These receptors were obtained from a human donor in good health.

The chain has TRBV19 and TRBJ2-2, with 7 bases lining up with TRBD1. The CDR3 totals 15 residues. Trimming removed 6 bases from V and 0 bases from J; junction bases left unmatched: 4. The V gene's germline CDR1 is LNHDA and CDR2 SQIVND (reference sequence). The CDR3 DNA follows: TGTGCCAGTAGACCAGGGACAGCGAACACCGGGGAGCTGTTTTTT. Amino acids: CASRPGTANTGELFF. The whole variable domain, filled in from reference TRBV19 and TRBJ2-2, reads DGGITQSPKYLFRKEGQNVTLSCEQNLNHDAMYWYRQDPGQGLRLIYYSQIVNDFQKGDIAEGYSVSREKKESFPLTVTSAQKNPTAFYLCASRPGTANTGELFFGEGSRLTVL.

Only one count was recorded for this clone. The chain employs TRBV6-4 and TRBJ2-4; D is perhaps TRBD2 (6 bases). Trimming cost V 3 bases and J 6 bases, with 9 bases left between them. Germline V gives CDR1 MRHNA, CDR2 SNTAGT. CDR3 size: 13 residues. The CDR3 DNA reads TGTGCCAGCAGTGATAACGGGGGAAACATTCAGTACTTC. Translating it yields CASSDNGGNIQYF.

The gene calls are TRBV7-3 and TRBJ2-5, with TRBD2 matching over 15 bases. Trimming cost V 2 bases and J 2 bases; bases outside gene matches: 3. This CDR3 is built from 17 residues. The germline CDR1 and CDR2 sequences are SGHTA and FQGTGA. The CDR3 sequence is CASSLGGLAGGQETQYF. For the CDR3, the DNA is TGTGCCAGCAGCTTAGGGGGACTAGCGGGAGGACAAGAGACCCAGTACTTC.

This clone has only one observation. In DNA form, the CDR3 reads TGTGCCAGCAGCCCCGGAGTAAGGGACAGGGGTTACTCTGGGGCCAACGTCCTGACTTTC. Its protein is CASSPGVRDRGYSGANVLTF. J is TRBJ2-6 and V is TRBV11-3, with 10 bases fitting TRBD1. The ends lost 5 bases at V and 0 bases at J; junction bases unmatched: 13. The CDR3 is 20 residues long. Germline V gene data show CDR1 as SGHNT and CDR2 as YENEEA.

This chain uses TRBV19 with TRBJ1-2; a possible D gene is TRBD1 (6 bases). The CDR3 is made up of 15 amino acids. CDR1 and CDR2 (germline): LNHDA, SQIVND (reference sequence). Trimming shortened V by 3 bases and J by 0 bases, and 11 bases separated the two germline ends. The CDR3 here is CASSIETGPNYGYTF. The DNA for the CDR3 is TGTGCCAGTAGTATCGAGACAGGACCTAACTATGGCTACACCTTC.

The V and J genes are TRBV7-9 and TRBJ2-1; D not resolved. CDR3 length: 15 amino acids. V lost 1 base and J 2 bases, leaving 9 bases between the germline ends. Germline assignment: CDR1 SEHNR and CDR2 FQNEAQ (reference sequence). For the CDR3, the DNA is TGTGCCAGCAGCTTAGGTCTAGAGCCCTACAATGAGCAGTTCTTC. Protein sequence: CASSLGLEPYNEQFF.

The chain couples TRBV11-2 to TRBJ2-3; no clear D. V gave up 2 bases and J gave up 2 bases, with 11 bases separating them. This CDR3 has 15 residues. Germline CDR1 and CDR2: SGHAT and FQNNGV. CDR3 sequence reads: CASSLWRADTDTQYF. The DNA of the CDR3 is TGTGCCAGCAGCTTATGGCGCGCGGACACAGATACGCAGTATTTT.

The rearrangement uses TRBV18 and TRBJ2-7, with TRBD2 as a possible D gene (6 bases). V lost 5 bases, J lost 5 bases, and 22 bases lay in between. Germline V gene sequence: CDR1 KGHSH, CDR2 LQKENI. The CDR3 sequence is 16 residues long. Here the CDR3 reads CASSGGFVTDSDEQYF. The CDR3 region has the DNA TGTGCCAGCTCAGGAGGGTTTGTGACAGATTCAGACGAGCAGTACTTC.

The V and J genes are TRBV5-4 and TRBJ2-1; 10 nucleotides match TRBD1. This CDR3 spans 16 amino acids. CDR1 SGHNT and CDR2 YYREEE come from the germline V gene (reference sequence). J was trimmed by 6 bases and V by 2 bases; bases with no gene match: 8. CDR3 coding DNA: TGTGCCAGCAGCTTTCCGACCGGACAGGGGGGCAATGAGCAGTTCTTC. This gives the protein CASSFPTGQGGNEQFF.

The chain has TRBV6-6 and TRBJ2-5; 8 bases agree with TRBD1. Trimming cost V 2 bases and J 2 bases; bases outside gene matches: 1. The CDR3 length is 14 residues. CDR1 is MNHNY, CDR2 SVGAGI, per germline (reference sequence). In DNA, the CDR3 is TGTGCCAGCAGTTACCGGGACAGGCAAGAGACCCAGTACTTC. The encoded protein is CASSYRDRQETQYF.

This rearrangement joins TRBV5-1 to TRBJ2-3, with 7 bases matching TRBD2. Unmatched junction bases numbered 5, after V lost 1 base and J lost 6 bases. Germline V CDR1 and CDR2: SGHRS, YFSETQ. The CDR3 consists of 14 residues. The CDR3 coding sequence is TGCGCCAGCAGCTTGCGTCGGGAGGAGGATACGCAGTATTTT. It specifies CASSLRREEDTQYF. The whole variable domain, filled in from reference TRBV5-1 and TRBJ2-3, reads KAGVTQTPRYLIKTRGQQVTLSCSPISGHRSVSWYQQTPGQGLQFLFEYFSETQRNKGNFPGRFSGRQFSNSRSEMNVSTLELGDSALYLCASSLRREEDTQYFGPGTRLTVL.

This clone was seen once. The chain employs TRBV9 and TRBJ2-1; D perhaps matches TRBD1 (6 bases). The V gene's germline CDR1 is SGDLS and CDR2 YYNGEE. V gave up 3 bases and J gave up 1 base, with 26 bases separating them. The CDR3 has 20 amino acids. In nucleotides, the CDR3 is TGTGCCAGCAGCGCCGGCGCCGGGACAACTACCCTGAGGTCCTACAATGAGCAGTTCTTC. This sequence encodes CASSAGAGTTTLRSYNEQFF.

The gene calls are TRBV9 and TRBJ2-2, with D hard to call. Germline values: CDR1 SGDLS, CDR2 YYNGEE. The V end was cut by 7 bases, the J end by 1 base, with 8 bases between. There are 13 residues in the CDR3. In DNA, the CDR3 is TGTGCCAGCGGCGCAGAGAACACCGGGGAGCTGTTTTTT. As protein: CASGAENTGELFF. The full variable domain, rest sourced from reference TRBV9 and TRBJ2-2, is DSGVTQTPKHLITATGQRVTLRCSPRSGDLSVYWYQQSLDQGLQFLIQYYNGEERAKGNILERFSAQQFPDLHSELNLSSLELGDSALYFCASGAENTGELFFGEGSRLTVL.

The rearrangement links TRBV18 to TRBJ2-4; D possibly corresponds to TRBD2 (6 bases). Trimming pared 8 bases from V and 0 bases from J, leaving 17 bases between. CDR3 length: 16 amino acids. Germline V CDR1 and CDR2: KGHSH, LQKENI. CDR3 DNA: TGTGCCAGCACAACCGACGGGACTCTAGCCAAAAACATTCAGTACTTC. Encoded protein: CASTTDGTLAKNIQYF.

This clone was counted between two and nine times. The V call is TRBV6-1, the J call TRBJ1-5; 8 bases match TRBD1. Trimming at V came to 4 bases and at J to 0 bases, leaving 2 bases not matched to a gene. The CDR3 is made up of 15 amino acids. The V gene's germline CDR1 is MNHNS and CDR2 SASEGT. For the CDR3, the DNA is TGTGCCAGCAGTGCGACAGGGGATAGCAATCAGCCCCAGCATTTT. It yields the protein CASSATGDSNQPQHF.

CDR3 protein: CASSSGFETQYF. In DNA form, the CDR3 reads TGTGCCAGCAGTTCGGGTTTTGAGACCCAGTACTTC. The chain has TRBV2 and TRBJ2-5, with unresolved D. This CDR3 spans 12 amino acids. Germline V lookup: CDR1 SNHLY, CDR2 FYNNEI. Trimming removed 5 bases from V and 5 bases from J, with 9 bases in between.